This T cell receptor beta chain came from a study of radiotherapy plus CTLA-4 blockade in lung cancer. Study in general: Around 20% of enrolled patients responded objectively, and more than 30% had disease control. Overall study findings and caveats: Reports state that early shifts in blood T cell clones, with interferon-beta, best predicted response. Blood-borne expansion of tumor-derived TCR clones followed radiotherapy plus ipilimumab.

Concerning this clone: Its antigen is unknown.

Chemo-refractory metastatic non-small-cell lung cancer patients were treated with focal radiation plus CTLA-4 blockade with ipilimumab. Produced via immunoSEQ multiplex PCR; TCRdb's table is partial and in-frame only. This sample has 90,000 to 100,000 clones; under 85% occur once, and the top ten carry approximately 2.8%. This clonotype was sampled from a human donor with non-small cell lung cancer who had a partial response to radiotherapy plus ipilimumab. Some clones in this sample may be carry-over from other donors' samples. The sequences come from peripheral blood, collected from a patient treated with radiotherapy plus ipilimumab.

In nucleotides, the CDR3 is TGTGCCAGCAGCCACAGGGGGAGCTCCTACGAGCAGTACTTC. As protein: CASSHRGSSYEQYF. This chain uses TRBV7-9 with TRBJ2-7; 8 positions match TRBD1. V shed 5 bases and J 0 bases; nucleotides not matched to a gene: 3. The CDR3 spans 14 residues. CDR1 and CDR2 from the germline V gene are SEHNR and FQNEAQ (reference sequence).